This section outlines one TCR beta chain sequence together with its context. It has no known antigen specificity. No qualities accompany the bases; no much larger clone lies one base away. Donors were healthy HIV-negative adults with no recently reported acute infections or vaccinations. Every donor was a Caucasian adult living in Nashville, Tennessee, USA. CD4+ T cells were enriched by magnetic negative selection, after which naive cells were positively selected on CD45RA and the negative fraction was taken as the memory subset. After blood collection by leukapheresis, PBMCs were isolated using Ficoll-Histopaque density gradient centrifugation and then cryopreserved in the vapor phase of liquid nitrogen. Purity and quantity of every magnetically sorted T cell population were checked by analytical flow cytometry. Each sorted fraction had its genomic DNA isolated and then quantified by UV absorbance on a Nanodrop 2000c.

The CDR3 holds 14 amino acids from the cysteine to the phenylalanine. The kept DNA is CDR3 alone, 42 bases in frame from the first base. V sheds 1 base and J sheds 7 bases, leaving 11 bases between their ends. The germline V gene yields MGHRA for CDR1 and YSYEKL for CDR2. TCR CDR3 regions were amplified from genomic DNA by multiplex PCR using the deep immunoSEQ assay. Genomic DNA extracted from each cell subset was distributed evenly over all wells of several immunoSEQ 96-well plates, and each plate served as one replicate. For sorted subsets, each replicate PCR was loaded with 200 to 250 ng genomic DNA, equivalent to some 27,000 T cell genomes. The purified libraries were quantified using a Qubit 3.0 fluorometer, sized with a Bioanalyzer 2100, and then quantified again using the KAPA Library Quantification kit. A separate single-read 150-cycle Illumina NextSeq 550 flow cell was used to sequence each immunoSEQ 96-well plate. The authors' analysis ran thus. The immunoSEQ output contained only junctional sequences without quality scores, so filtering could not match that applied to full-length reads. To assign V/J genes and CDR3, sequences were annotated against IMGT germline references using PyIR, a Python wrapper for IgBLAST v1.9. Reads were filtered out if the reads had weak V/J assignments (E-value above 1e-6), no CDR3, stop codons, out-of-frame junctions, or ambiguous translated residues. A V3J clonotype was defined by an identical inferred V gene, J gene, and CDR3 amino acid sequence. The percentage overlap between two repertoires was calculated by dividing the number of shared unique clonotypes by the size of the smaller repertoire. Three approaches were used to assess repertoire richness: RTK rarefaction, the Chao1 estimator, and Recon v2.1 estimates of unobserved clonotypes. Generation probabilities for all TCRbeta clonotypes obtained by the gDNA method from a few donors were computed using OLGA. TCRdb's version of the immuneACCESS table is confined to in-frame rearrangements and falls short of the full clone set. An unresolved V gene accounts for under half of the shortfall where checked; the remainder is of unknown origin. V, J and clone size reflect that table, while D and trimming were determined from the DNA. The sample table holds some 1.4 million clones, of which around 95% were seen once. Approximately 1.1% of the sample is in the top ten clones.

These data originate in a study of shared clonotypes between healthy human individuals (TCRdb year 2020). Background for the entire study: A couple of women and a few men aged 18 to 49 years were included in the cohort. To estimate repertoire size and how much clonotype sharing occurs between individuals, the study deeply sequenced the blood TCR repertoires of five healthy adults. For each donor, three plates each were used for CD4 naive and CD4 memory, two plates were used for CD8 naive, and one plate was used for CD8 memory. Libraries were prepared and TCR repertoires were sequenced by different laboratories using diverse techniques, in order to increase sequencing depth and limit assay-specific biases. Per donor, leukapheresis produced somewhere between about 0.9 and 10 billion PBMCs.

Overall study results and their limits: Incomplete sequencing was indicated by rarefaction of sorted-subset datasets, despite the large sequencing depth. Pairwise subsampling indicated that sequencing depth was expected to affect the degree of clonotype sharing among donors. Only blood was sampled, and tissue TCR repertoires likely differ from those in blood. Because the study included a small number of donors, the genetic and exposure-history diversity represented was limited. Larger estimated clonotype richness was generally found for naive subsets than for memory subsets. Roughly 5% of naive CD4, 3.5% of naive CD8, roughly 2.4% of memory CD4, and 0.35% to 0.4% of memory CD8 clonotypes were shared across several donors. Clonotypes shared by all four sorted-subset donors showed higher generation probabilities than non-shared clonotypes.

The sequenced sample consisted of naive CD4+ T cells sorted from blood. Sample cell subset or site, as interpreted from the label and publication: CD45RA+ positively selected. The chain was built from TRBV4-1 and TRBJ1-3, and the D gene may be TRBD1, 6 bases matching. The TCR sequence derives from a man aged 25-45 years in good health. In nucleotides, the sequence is TGCGCCAGCAGCCAAGGAATGACAGGCAACACCATATATTTT. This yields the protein CASSQGMTGNTIYF.